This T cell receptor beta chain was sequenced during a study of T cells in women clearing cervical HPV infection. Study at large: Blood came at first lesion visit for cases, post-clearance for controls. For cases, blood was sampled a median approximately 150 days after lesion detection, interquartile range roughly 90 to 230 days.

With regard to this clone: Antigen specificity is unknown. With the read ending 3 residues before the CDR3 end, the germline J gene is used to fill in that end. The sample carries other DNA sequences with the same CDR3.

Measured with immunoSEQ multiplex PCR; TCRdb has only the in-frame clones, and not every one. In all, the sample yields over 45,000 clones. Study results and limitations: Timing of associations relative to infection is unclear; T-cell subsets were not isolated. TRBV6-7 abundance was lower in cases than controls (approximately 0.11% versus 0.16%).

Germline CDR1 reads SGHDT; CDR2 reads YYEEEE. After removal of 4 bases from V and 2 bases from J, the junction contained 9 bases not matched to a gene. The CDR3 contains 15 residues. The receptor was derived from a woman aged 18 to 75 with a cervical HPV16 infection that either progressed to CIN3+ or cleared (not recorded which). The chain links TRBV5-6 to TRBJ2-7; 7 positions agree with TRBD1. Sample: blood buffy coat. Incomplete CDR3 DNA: TGTGCCAGCAGCCCGACAGGACAGGATCCCTACGAG. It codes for CASSPTGQDPYE. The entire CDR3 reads CASSPTGQDPYEQYF.